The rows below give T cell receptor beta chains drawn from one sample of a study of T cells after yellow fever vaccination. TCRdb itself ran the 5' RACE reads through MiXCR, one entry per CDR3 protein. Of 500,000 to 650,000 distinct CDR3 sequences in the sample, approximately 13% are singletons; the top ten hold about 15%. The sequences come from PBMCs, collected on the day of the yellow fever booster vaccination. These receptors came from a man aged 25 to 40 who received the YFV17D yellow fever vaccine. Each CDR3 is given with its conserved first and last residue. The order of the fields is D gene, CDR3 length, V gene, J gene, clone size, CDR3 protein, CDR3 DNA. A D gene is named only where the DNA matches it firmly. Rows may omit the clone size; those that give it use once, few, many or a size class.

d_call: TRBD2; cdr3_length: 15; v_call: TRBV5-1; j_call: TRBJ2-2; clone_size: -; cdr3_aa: CASSSNSGGTGELFF; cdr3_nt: TGCGCCAGCAGCTCGAACAGCGGGGGCACCGGGGAGCTGTTTTTT
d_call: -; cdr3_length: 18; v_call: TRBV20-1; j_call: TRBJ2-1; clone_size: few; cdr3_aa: CSARSTILAPSSYNEQFF; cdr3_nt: TGCAGTGCTAGAAGTACTATTCTAGCGCCGAGCTCCTACAATGAGCAGTTCTTC
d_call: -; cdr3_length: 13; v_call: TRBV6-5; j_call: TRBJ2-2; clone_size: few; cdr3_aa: CASSYEAPGELFF; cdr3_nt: TGTGCCAGCAGTTACGAGGCCCCCGGGGAGCTGTTTTTT
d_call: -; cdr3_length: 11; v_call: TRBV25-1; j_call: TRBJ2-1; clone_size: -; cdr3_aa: CASLELGRQFF; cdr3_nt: TGTGCCAGCCTCGAATTGGGGAGGCAGTTCTTC
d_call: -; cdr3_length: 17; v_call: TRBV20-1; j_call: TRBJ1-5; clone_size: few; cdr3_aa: CSASAFGARGNNQPQHF; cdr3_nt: TGCAGTGCTAGCGCTTTTGGCGCCAGGGGAAACAATCAGCCCCAGCATTTT
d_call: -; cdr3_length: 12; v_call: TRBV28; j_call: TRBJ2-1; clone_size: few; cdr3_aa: CASSLKYREQFF; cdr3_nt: TGTGCCAGCAGTTTAAAGTACCGTGAGCAGTTCTTC
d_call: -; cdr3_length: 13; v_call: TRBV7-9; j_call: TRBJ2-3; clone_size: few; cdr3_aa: CASSQLERDTQYF; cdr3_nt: TGTGCCAGCAGCCAATTAGAAAGGGATACGCAGTATTTT
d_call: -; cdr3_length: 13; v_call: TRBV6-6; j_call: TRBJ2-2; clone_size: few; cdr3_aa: CASSYSNPGELFF; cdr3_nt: TGTGCCAGCAGTTACTCGAATCCCGGGGAGCTGTTTTTT
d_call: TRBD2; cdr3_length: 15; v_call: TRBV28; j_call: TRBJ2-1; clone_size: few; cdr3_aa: CASSPPGLALNEQFF; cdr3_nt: TGTGCCAGCAGTCCCCCGGGACTAGCCCTCAATGAGCAGTTCTTC
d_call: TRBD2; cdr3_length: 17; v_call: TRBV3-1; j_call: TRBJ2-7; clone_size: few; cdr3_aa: CASSHLTGTSGTYEQYF; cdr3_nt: TGTGCCAGCAGCCACCTAACCGGGACTAGCGGGACTTACGAGCAGTACTTC
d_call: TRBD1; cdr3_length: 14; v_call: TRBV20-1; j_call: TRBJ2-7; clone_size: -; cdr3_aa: CSAPSGTGGDEQYF; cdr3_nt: TGCAGTGCGCCCTCCGGGACAGGGGGCGACGAGCAGTACTTC